These 20 T cell receptor beta chains were sequenced from one sample in a study of blood T cell repertoires in COVID-19. Measured with immunoSEQ multiplex PCR; TCRdb has only the in-frame clones, and not every one. Among about 250,000 clones listed, around nine tenths were seen once. The sample comprised peripheral blood. The source is a middle-aged woman who had recovered from COVID-19.

The chain recombines TRBV18 with TRBJ1-2; 8 positions agree with TRBD1. This CDR3 is 14 amino acids long. J was trimmed by 3 bases and V by 2 bases; bases with no gene match: 2. Germline loops: CDR1 KGHSH, CDR2 LQKENI. The CDR3 is CASSPIQGDYGYTF. For the CDR3, the DNA is TGTGCCAGCTCACCAATACAGGGGGACTATGGCTACACCTTC. The whole variable domain, filled in from reference TRBV18 and TRBJ1-2, reads NAGVMQNPRHLVRRRGQEARLRCSPMKGHSHVYWYRQLPEEGLKFMVYLQKENIIDESGMPKERFSAEFPKEGPSILRIQQVVRGDSAAYFCASSPIQGDYGYTFGSGTRLTVV.

The chain employs TRBV19 and TRBJ1-6; TRBD1 aligns across 8 bases. CDR1 is LNHDA, CDR2 SQIVND, per germline (reference sequence). V dropped 11 bases and J dropped 10; count of bases not matched to a gene: 13. The CDR3 sequence is 14 residues long. CDR3 region: CASKMTGVGSPLHF. CDR3 sequence (DNA): TGTGCCTCGAAGATGACAGGGGTGGGGTCACCCCTCCACTTT. Filled out from reference TRBV19 and TRBJ1-6, the complete variable domain reads DGGITQSPKYLFRKEGQNVTLSCEQNLNHDAMYWYRQDPGQGLRLIYYSQIVNDFQKGDIAEGYSVSREKKESFPLTVTSAQKNPTAFYLCASKMTGVGSPLHFGNGTRLTVT.

This chain uses TRBV27 with TRBJ2-7; 10 nucleotides match TRBD2. In germline, CDR1 is MNHEY, CDR2 SMNVEV (reference sequence). The CDR3 is 17 amino acids. Trimming at V came to 0 bases and at J to 2 bases, leaving 7 bases not matched to a gene. CDR3 nucleotides: TGTGCCAGCAGTTTATCATCCCTAGCGGGAGTGCCCTACGAGCAGTACTTC. Translating gives CASSLSSLAGVPYEQYF.

The chain couples TRBV4-3 to TRBJ2-1; TRBD2 agrees at 8 bases. V lost 4 bases, J lost 3 bases, and 8 bases stayed unmatched. CDR3 length: 16 residues. Germline CDR1 and CDR2: LGHNA and YSLEER. This CDR3 is CASSRAIAGIYNEQFF. The CDR3 DNA follows: TGCGCCAGCAGCCGTGCCATAGCGGGAATCTACAATGAGCAGTTCTTC.

This clone was counted between two and nine times. V gene TRBV10-3 combines with J gene TRBJ2-7, with D possibly TRBD1 on 6 matching bases. Trimming pared 6 bases from V and 4 bases from J, leaving 16 bases between. Germline CDR1 reads ENHRY; CDR2 reads SYGVKD. CDR3 length equals 14 residues. CDR3 nucleotides: TGTGCCATCAGCGGACAGTTCAAAGTGTACGAGCAGTACTTC. Its protein is CAISGQFKVYEQYF.

This clone was seen more than once but under ten times. This chain uses TRBV6-5 with TRBJ1-4; possible D gene TRBD1, 5 bases. Germline-derived CDR1 and CDR2 are MNHEY and SVGAGI. Trimming removed 2 bases from V and 2 bases from J, with 12 bases in between. The CDR3 length is 16 residues. CDR3 DNA: TGTGCCAGCAGTTACGGGCAGGGAGGGACTAATGAAAAACTGTTTTTT. It is translated as CASSYGQGGTNEKLFF.

This chain joins TRBV12-3 or TRBV12-4 and TRBJ2-1; TRBD2 is a possible D gene (6 bases). Trimming took off 11 bases at V and 4 bases at J, with 15 bases between the two ends. There are 13 residues in the CDR3. CDR3 loop: CAVARLVYNEQFF. The CDR3 DNA reads TGTGCCGTGGCGAGACTAGTATACAATGAGCAGTTCTTC.

The chain joins TRBV7-9 to TRBJ1-6, with 7 bases lining up with TRBD1. CDR1 and CDR2 (germline): SEHNR, FQNEAQ (reference sequence). The CDR3 loop spans 14 amino acids. The junction had 4 bases not matched to a gene; V was cut back by 6 bases and J by 5 bases. CDR3 sequence (DNA): TGTGCCAGCAGTCGGGACAGTAATAATTCACCCCTCCACTTT. Translating gives CASSRDSNNSPLHF.

This chain uses TRBV4-1 with TRBJ1-2, with 8 bases fitting TRBD1. Looked up from germline, CDR1 is MGHRA and CDR2 is YSYEKL. CDR3 length equals 14 residues. Trimming at V came to 2 bases and at J to 4 bases, leaving 3 bases not matched to a gene. The CDR3 reads CASSQPGGVYGYTF. CDR3 coding DNA: TGCGCCAGCAGCCAACCAGGGGGCGTCTATGGCTACACCTTC.

The chain combines TRBV7-8 with TRBJ2-5; D may be TRBD1 (6 bases). Trimming shortened V by 2 bases and J by 2 bases, and 9 bases separated the two germline ends. The CDR3 consists of 14 residues. Per the germline V gene, CDR1 is SGHVS and CDR2 is FQNEAQ. The CDR3 coding sequence is TGTGCCAGCAGCTTATACGGACAGCAAGAGACCCAGTACTTC. Amino acid sequence: CASSLYGQQETQYF.

This rearrangement joins TRBV19 to TRBJ1-3; tentative D call: TRBD1 (6 bases). Germline-derived CDR1 and CDR2 are LNHDA and SQIVND (reference sequence). V was pared by 6 bases and J by 0 bases, with 9 bases between. The CDR3 runs 14 residues. CDR3: CASRGQTSGNTIYF. The CDR3 DNA reads TGTGCCAGTAGAGGACAGACCTCTGGAAACACCATATATTTT.

The rearrangement joins TRBV9 to TRBJ2-1; 7 nucleotides line up with TRBD2. CDR3 length: 18 amino acids. CDR1 is SGDLS and CDR2 is YYNGEE in the germline V gene. Trimming took 4 bases from V and 7 from J; bases not matched to a gene: 20. The CDR3 region is CASSLGGEWVSLVNEQFF. The CDR3 coding sequence is TGTGCCAGCAGCCTGGGAGGGGAGTGGGTGAGTTTAGTGAATGAGCAGTTCTTC.

The chain joins TRBV7-6 to TRBJ1-2, with TRBD1 matching 11 bases. Germline trimming cut 5 bases from V and 4 bases from J; bases unmatched to any gene: 6. Germline lookup yields CDR1 SGHVS and CDR2 FNYEAQ. CDR3 length: 15 amino acids. CDR3 sequence: CASSLRTGGGYGYTF. CDR3 DNA: TGTGCCAGCAGCCTAAGGACAGGGGGCGGCTATGGCTACACCTTC. The complete variable domain, with remaining parts taken from reference TRBV7-6 and TRBJ1-2, reads GAGVSQSPRYKVTKRGQDVALRCDPISGHVSLYWYRQALGQGPEFLTYFNYEAQQDKSGLPNDRFSAERPEGSISTLTIQRTEQRDSAMYRCASSLRTGGGYGYTFGSGTRLTVV.

The V gene is TRBV4-2, the J gene TRBJ1-2; TRBD1 is a possible D gene (6 bases). Germline values: CDR1 LGHNA, CDR2 YNFKEQ. The germline V and J ends were trimmed by 1 base and 5 bases, with 14 bases remaining between them. CDR3 length: 15 amino acids. The CDR3: CASSQGWERGYGYTF. The CDR3 DNA reads as TGTGCCAGCAGCCAAGGGTGGGAGAGGGGGTATGGCTACACCTTC.

The chain recombines TRBV15 with TRBJ1-4; D gene uncertain. CDR3 length: 14 amino acids. V lost 3 bases, J lost 11 bases, and 16 bases lay in between. Germline loops: CDR1 LNHNV, CDR2 YYDKDF (reference sequence). The CDR3 sequence: CATSSPPGLEKLFF. Written as DNA, the CDR3 is TGTGCCACCAGCAGTCCTCCGGGTCTCGAGAAACTGTTTTTT.

The V and J genes are TRBV9 and TRBJ2-3; 7 bases agree with TRBD2. With 4 bases clipped from V and 6 bases from J, the junction kept 14 bases outside the gene matches. The CDR3 loop spans 16 amino acids. Germline values: CDR1 SGDLS, CDR2 YYNGEE. In DNA, the CDR3 is TGTGCCAGCAGCCCTCAAGCGGGGCCCGGTACGGATACGCAGTATTTT. This sequence encodes CASSPQAGPGTDTQYF.

The rearrangement links TRBV27 to TRBJ2-7, with 8 bases that match TRBD1. CDR3 size: 14 residues. Trimming took 5 bases from V and 2 from J; bases not matched to a gene: 5. CDR1 and CDR2 from the germline V gene are MNHEY and SMNVEV (reference sequence). The CDR3 DNA reads TGTGCCAGCAGTGCTTGGGACAGGACCTACGAGCAGTACTTC. Translation gives CASSAWDRTYEQYF.

This rearrangement joins TRBV9 to TRBJ2-1; 12 nucleotides align to TRBD2. V dropped 4 bases and J dropped 0; count of bases not matched to a gene: 14. CDR1 is SGDLS, CDR2 YYNGEE, per germline. The CDR3 is made up of 20 amino acids. The CDR3 sequence: CASSPLGGLAGQSSYNEQFF. CDR3 nucleotide sequence: TGTGCCAGCAGCCCTCTCGGGGGACTAGCGGGCCAGAGCTCCTACAATGAGCAGTTCTTC.

In this sample, this clone turned up once. The chain employs TRBV7-2 and TRBJ1-6; D ambiguous. The CDR3 has 17 residues. The germline V gene has CDR1 SGHTA and CDR2 FQGNSA. Trimming stripped 2 bases from V and 0 bases from J, with 11 bases between. CDR3 region: CASSLREASSYNSPLHF. CDR3 in DNA: TGTGCCAGCAGCTTAAGAGAAGCAAGCTCCTATAATTCACCCCTCCACTTT.

The chain recombines TRBV7-9 with TRBJ2-7; 10 bases are a match to TRBD2. The CDR3 covers 14 residues. The germline CDR1 and CDR2 sequences are SEHNR and FQNEAQ (reference sequence). Trimming cost V 5 bases and J 0 bases; bases outside gene matches: 1. The CDR3 region is CASSPSGSSYEQYF. DNA of the CDR3: TGTGCCAGCAGCCCTAGCGGGAGCTCCTACGAGCAGTACTTC.